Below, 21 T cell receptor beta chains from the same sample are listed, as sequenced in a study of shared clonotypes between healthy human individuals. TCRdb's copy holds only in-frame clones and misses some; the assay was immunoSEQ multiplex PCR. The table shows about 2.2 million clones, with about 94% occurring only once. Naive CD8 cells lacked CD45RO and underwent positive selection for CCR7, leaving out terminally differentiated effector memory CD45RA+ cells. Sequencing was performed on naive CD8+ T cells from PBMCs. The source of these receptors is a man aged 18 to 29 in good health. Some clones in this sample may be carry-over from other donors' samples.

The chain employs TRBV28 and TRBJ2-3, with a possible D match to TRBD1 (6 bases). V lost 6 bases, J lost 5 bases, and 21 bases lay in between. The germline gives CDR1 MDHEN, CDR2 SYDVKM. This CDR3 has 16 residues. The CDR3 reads CASSTTRLGALDTQYF. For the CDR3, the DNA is TGTGCCAGCAGCACAACCCGTTTGGGGGCGCTAGATACGCAGTATTTT.

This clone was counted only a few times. Here the CDR3 reads CASSPTGLQNYGYTF. The CDR3 nucleotides are TGTGCCAGCAGCCCGACAGGGCTCCAGAATTATGGCTACACCTTC. V is TRBV7-3 and J is TRBJ1-2; 7 nucleotides align to TRBD1. CDR3 length equals 15 residues. The germline V gene encodes CDR1 SGHTA and CDR2 FQGTGA. With 5 bases clipped from V and 5 bases from J, the junction kept 11 bases outside the gene matches.

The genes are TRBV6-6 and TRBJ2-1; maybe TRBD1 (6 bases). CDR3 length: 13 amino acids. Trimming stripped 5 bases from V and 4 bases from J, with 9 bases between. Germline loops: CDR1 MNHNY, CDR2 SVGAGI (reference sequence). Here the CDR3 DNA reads TGTGCCAGCAGTATCACAGGGTACAATGAGCAGTTCTTC. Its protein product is CASSITGYNEQFF.

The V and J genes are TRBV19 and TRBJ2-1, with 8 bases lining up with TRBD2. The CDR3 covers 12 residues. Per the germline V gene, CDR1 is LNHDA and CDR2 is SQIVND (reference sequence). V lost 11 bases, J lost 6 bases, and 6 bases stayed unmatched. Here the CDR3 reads CASYSGINEQFF. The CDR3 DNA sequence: TGTGCCTCCTATAGCGGGATCAATGAGCAGTTCTTC.

The CDR3 is CASSNLPSGTTGELFF. The CDR3, as DNA: TGTGCCAGCAGCAACTTACCTAGCGGGACCACCGGGGAGCTGTTTTTT. This rearrangement joins TRBV11-2 to TRBJ2-2; 9 nucleotides agree with TRBD2. Germline V lookup: CDR1 SGHAT, CDR2 FQNNGV. The CDR3 covers 16 residues. The junction had 8 bases not matched to a gene; V was cut back by 5 bases and J by 4 bases.

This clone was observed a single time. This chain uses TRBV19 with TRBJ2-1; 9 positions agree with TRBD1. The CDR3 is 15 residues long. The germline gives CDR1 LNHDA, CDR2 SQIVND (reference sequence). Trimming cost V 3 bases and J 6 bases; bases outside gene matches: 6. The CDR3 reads CASSIGDRVFNEQFF. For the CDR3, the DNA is TGTGCCAGTAGTATCGGGGACAGGGTTTTCAATGAGCAGTTCTTC. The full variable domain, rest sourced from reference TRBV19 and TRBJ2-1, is DGGITQSPKYLFRKEGQNVTLSCEQNLNHDAMYWYRQDPGQGLRLIYYSQIVNDFQKGDIAEGYSVSREKKESFPLTVTSAQKNPTAFYLCASSIGDRVFNEQFFGPGTRLTVL.

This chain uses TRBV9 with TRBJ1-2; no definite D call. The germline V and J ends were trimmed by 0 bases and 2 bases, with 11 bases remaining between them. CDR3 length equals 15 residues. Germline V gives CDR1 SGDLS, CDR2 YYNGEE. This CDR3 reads CASSVAVDGNYGYTF. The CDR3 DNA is TGTGCCAGCAGCGTAGCCGTCGACGGGAACTATGGCTACACCTTC.

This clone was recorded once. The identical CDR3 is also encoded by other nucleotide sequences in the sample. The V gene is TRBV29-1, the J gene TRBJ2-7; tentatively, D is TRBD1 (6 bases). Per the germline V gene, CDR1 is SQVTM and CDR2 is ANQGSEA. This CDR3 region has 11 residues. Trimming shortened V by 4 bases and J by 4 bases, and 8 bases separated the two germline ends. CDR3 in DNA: TGCAGCGTTGGGACAGATTACGAGCAGTACTTC. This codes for CSVGTDYEQYF.

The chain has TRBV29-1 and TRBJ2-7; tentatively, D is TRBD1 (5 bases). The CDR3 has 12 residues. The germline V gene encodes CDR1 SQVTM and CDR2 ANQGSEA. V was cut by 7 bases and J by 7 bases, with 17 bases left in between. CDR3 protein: CSAESRGGEQYF. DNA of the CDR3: TGCAGCGCGGAGTCAAGGGGTGGGGAGCAGTACTTC.

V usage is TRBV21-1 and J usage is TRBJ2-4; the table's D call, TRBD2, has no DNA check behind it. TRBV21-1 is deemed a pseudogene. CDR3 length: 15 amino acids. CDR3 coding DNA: TGTGCCAGCAGCGAGCAAGAATTAGCCAAAAACATTCAGTACTTC. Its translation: CASSEQELAKNIQYF.

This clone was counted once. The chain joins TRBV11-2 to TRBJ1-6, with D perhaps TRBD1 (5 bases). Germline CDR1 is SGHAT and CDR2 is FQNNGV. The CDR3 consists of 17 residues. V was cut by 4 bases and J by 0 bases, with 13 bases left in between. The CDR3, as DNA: TGTGCCAGCAGCTCGACAACGGGACTCTCCTATAATTCACCCCTCCACTTT. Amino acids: CASSSTTGLSYNSPLHF.

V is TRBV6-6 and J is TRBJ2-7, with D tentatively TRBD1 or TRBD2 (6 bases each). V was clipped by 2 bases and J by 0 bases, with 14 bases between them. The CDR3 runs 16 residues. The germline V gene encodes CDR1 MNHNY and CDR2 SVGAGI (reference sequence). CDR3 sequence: CASSYRSGGLSYEQYF. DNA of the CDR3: TGTGCCAGCAGTTACCGGAGTGGGGGGCTCTCCTACGAGCAGTACTTC.

Here the CDR3 reads CASSQERALRNEQFF. Written as DNA, the CDR3 is TGTGCCAGCAGCCAAGAACGGGCCCTTAGGAATGAGCAGTTCTTC. The chain has TRBV4-2 and TRBJ2-1; the D is unclear. Germline CDR1 reads LGHNA; CDR2 reads YNFKEQ. CDR3 length equals 15 residues. V shed 0 bases and J shed 7 bases, with 13 bases lying between them.

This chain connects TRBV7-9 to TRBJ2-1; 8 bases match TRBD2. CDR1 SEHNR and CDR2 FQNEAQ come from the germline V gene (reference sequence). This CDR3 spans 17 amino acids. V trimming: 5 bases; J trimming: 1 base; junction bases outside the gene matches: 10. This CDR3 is CASSLPAGGFSYNEQFF. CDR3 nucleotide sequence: TGTGCCAGCAGCCTACCGGCGGGAGGATTTTCCTACAATGAGCAGTTCTTC.

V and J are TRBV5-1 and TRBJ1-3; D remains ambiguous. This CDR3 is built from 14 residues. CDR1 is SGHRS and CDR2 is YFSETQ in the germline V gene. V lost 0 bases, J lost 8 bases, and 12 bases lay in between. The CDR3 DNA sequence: TGCGCCAGCAGCTTGGTCGGCACGCGGGACACCATATATTTT. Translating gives CASSLVGTRDTIYF.

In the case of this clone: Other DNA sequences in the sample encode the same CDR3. CDR3 amino acids: CASSLSQNTEAFF. The CDR3 nucleotides are TGTGCCAGCAGCTTGTCCCAGAACACTGAAGCTTTCTTT. The rearrangement uses TRBV5-6 and TRBJ1-1, with D unclear. Trimming took 1 base from V and 1 from J, leaving 5 bases between them. Germline V CDR1 and CDR2: SGHDT, YYEEEE. The CDR3 loop spans 13 amino acids.

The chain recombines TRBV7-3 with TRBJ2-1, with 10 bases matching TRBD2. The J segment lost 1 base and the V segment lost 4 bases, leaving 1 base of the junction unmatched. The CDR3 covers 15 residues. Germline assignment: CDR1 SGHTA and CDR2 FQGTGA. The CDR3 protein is CASSSLAGSYNEQFF. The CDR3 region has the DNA TGTGCCAGCAGCTCACTAGCGGGGTCCTACAATGAGCAGTTCTTC.

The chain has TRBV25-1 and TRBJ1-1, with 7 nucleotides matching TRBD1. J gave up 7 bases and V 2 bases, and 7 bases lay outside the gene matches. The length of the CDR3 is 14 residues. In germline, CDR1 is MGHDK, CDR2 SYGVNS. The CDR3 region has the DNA TGTGCCAGCAGTGAAGGAGGGGGCCGGGGTGAAGCTTTCTTT. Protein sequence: CASSEGGGRGEAFF.

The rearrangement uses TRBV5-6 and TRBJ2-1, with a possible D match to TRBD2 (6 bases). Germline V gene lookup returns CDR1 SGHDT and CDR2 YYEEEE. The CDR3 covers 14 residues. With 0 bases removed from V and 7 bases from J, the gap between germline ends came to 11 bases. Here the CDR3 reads CASSLDWGVNEQFF. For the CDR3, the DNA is TGTGCCAGCAGCTTGGATTGGGGGGTTAATGAGCAGTTCTTC.

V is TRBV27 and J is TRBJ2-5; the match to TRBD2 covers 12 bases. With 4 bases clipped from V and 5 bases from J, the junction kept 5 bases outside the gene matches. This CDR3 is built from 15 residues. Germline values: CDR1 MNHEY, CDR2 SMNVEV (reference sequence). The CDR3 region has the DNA TGTGCCAGCAGTTCCGGGACTAGCGGGTGGGAGACCCAGTACTTC. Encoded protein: CASSSGTSGWETQYF.

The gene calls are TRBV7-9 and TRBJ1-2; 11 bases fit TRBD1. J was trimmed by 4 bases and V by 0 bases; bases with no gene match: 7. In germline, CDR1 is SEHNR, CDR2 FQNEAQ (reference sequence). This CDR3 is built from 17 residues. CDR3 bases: TGTGCCAGCAGCTTAGCTGGGGACAGGGGGATTGGCTATGGCTACACCTTC. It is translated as CASSLAGDRGIGYGYTF.